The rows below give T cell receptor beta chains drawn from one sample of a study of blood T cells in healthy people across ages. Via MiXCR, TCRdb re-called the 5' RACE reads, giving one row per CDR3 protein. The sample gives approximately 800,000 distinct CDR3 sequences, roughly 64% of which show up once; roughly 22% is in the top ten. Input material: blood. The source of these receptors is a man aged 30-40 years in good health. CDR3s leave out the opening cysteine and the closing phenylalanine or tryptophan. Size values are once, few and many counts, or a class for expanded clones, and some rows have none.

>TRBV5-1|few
ASSLLGTGRNEQF
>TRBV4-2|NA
ASSLPSGGSSGNTIY
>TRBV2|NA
ASSPDGGESREQY
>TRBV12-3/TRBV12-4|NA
ASSVPGTGGRSPLH
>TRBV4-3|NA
ASSRTQRSTDTQY
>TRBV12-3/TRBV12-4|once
ASSLASRSGVTDTQY
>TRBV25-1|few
ASSENRKASGANVLT
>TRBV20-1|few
SASTRPSSGANVLT
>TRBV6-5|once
ASSYSPGRDRATNEKLF
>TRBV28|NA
ASSPLQGSGSYEQY
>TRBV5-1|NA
ASSLAGSGSSSTQY
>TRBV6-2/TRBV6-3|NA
AGRGRLNTEAF
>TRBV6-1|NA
ASSPDRAYSYT
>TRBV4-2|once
ASSESGDVYEQY
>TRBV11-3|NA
ASSLGPLSSYNEQF
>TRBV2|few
ASSERQYTEAF
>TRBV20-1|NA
SASQAPGDTQY
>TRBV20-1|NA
SARPHRGSHYEQY
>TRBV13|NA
ASSLEPTSGGQETQY
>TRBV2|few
ATRTDANEKLF
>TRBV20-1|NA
SATGDGREQY
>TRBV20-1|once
SAWNSYEQY
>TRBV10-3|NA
AISEWAGELF
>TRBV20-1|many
SAQGPESYNSPLH
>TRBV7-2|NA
ASSQRDSMLYEQY
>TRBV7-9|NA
ASSFGRTGQKNIQY
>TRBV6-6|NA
ASRAGGNYNEQF
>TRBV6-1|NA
ASSERLGEQY
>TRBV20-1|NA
SAHVAGAETQY
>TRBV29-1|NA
SVIIVAGQGSPQY
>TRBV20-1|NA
SARDGRAAETQY
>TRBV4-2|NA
ASSQAADRGYGYT
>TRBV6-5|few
ASSYSVPSENTQY
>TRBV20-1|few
SARVSGSRTSWGEQF
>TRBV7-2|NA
ASSLLTNTEAF
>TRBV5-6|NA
ASSETLQGSIYYEQY
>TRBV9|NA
ASSGHRGLGSPNEQF
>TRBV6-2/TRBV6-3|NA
ASSYKGLASNEQF
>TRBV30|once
AWEGRSFYGYT
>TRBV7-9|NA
ASSLADRDPRYEQY
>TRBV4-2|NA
ASSQDYTSYNEQY
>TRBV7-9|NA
ASSLGESGQVSTDTQY
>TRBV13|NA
ASSSDRNSGYT
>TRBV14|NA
ASSQDWFFETQY
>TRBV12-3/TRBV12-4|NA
ASSFGGAETGETQY
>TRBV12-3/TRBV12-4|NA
ASSLGETYSNQPQH
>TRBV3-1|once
ASSQGCEQY
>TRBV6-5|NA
ASSYWPVAEGSDEQF
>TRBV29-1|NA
SVGSSGGSYNEQF
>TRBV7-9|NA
ASSLLGLTYEQY
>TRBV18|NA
ASSRNRGSGTNEKLF